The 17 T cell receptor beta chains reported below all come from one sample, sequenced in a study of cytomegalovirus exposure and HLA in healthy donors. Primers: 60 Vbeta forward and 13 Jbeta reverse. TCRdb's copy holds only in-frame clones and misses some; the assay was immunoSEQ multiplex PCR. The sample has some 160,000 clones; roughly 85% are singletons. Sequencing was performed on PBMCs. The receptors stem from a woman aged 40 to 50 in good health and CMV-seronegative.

The CDR3 spells CASSPPGQGREETQYF. DNA for the CDR3: TGTGCCAGCAGCCCCCCGGGACAGGGGAGGGAAGAGACCCAGTACTTC. The chain recombines TRBV7-2 with TRBJ2-5; 10 nucleotides align to TRBD1. The CDR3 consists of 16 residues. Germline V gene sequence: CDR1 SGHTA, CDR2 FQGNSA. V lost 5 bases and J lost 3; bases outside the gene matches: 9.

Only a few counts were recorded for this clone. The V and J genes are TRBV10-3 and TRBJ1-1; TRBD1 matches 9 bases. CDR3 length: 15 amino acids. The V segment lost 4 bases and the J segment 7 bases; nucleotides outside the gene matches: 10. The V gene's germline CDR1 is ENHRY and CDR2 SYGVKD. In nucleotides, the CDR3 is TGTGCCATCAGTGCAATACAGGGGGCGCGGGTTGAAGCTTTCTTT. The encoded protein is CAISAIQGARVEAFF.

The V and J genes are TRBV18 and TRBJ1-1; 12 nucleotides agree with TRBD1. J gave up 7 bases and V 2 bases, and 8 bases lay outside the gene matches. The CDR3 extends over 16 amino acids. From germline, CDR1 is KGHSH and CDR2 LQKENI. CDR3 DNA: TGTGCCAGCTCACCAAGCGGGACAGGGGGCTCGGGTGAAGCTTTCTTT. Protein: CASSPSGTGGSGEAFF.

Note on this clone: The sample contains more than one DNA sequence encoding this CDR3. This CDR3 reads CASSYGGGNQPQHF. The DNA of the CDR3 is TGTGCCAGCAGTTACGGCGGGGGTAATCAGCCCCAGCATTTT. The genes are TRBV6-5 and TRBJ1-5; D might be TRBD1 (5 bases). This CDR3 has 14 residues. Per the germline V gene, CDR1 is MNHEY and CDR2 is SVGAGI. V lost 2 bases and J 4 bases, leaving 9 bases between the germline ends.

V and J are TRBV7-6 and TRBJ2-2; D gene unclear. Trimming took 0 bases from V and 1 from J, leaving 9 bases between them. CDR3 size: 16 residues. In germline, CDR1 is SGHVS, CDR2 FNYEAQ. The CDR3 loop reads CASSLALLGNTGELFF. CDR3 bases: TGTGCCAGCAGCTTAGCGTTACTCGGGAACACCGGGGAGCTGTTTTTT.

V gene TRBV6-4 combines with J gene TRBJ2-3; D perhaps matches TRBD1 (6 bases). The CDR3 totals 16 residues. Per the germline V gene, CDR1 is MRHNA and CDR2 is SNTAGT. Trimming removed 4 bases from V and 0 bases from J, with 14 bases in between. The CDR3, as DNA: TGTGCCAGCAGTGCAATACTCGGACAGAGCACAGATACGCAGTATTTT. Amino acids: CASSAILGQSTDTQYF.

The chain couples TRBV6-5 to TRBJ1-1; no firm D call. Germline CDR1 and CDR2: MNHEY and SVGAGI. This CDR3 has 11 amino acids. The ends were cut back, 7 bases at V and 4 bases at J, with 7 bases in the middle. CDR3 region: CASTLGTEAFF. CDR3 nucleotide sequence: TGTGCCAGCACCCTAGGCACTGAAGCTTTCTTT.

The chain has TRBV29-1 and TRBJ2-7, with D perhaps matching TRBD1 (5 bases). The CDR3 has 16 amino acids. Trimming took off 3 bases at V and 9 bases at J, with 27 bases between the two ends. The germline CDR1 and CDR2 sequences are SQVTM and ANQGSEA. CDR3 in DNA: TGCAGCGTTGACGACAGTCTGGGGCCCACCTCGGTCGGGCAGTACTTC. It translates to CSVDDSLGPTSVGQYF.

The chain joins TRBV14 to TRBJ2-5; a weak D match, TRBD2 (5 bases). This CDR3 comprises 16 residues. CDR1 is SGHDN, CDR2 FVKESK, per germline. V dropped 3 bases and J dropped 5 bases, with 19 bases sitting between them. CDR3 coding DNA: TGTGCCAGCAGCCATCTGGAGACTGCCGGCGGGGAGACCCAGTACTTC. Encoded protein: CASSHLETAGGETQYF.

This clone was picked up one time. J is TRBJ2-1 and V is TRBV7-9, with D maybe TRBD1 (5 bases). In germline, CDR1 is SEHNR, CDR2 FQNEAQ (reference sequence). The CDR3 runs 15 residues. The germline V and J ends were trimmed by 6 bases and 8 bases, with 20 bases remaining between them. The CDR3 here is CASSIAGRYLDEQFF. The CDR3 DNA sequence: TGTGCCAGCAGTATTGCAGGGCGATATCTCGATGAGCAGTTCTTC.

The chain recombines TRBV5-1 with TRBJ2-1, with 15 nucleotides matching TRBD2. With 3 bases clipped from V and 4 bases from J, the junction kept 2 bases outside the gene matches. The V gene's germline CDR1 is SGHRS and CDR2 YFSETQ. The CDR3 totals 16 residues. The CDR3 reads CASSWTSGGVYNEQFF. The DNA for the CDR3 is TGCGCCAGCAGCTGGACTAGCGGGGGGGTTTACAATGAGCAGTTCTTC.

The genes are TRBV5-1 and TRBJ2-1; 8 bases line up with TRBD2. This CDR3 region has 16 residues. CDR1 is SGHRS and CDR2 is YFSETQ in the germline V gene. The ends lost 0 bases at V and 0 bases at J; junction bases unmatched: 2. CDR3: CASSLDAGGSYNEQFF. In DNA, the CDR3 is TGCGCCAGCAGCTTGGACGCGGGAGGCTCCTACAATGAGCAGTTCTTC.

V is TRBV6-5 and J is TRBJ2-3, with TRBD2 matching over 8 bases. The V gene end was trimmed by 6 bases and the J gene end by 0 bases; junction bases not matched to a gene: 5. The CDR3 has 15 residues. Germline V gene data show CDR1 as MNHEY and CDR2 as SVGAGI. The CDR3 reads CASSRGGTSTDTQYF. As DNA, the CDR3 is TGTGCCAGCAGCCGCGGGGGGACTAGCACAGATACGCAGTATTTT.

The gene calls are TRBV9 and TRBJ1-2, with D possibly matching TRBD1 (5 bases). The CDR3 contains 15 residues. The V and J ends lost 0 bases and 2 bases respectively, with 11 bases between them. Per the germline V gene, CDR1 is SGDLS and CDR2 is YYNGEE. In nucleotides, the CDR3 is TGTGCCAGCAGCGTAGAAGGGGTGATGAACTATGGCTACACCTTC. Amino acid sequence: CASSVEGVMNYGYTF.

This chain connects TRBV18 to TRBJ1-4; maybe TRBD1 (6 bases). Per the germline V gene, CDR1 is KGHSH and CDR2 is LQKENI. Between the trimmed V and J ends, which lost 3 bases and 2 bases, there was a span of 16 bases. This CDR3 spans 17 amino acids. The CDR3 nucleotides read TGTGCCAGCTCACCCACAAGGCTTACAGGGACTAATGAAAAACTGTTTTTT. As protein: CASSPTRLTGTNEKLFF.

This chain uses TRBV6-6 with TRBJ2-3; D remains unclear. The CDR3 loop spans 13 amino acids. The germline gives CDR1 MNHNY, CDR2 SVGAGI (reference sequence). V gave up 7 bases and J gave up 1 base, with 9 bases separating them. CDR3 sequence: CASTGARTDTQYF. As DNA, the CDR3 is TGTGCCAGCACCGGAGCTCGCACAGATACGCAGTATTTT.

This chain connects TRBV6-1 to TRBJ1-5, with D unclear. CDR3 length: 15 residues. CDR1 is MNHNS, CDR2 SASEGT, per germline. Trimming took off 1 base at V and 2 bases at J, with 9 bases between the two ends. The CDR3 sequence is CASSEGFPGNQPQHF. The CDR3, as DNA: TGTGCCAGCAGTGAAGGTTTTCCGGGCAATCAGCCCCAGCATTTT.